The source of this TCR beta chain is a study of shared clonotypes between healthy human individuals. Per the study methods: Filtering differed because ImmunoSEQ produced junction-only sequences that carried no quality scores. TCRdb's table, derived via immunoSEQ multiplex PCR, lists solely in-frame clones and lacks some. V and J calls plus clone size are reproduced from that table; the DNA served to infer D and trimming. The sample has about 1,500,000 clones, roughly 95% seen once. The sample was naive CD4+ T cells sorted from blood. Subset reported: CD45RA+ positively selected. This clonotype originated in a man aged 30-40 years in good health.

CDR3 residues: CASSLQTRKVGEQFF. CDR3 nucleotide sequence: TGCGCCAGCAGCCTTCAAACTAGGAAAGTCGGTGAGCAGTTCTTC. The chain employs TRBV4-3 and TRBJ2-1, with D perhaps matching TRBD2 (5 bases). Trimming took off 4 bases at V and 9 bases at J, with 19 bases between the two ends. The CDR3 runs to 15 residues. CDR1 is LGHNA, CDR2 YSLEER, per germline.